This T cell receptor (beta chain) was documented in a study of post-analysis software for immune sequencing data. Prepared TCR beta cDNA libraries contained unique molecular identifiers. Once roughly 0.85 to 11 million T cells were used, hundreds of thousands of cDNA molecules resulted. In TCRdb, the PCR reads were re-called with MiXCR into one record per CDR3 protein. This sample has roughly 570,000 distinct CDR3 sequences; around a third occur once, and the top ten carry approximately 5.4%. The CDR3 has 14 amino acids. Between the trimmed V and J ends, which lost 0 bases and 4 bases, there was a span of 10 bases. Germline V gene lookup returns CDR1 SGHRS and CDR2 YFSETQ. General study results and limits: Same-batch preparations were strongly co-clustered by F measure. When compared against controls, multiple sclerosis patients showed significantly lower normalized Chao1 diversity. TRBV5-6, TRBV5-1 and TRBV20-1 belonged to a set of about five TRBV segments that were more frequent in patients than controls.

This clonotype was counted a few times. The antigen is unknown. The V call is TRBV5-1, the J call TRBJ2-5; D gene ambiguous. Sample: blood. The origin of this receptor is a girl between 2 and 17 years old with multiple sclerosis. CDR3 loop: CASSLGASGETQYF. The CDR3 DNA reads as TGCGCCAGCAGCTTGGGGGCCTCGGGAGAGACCCAGTACTTC.